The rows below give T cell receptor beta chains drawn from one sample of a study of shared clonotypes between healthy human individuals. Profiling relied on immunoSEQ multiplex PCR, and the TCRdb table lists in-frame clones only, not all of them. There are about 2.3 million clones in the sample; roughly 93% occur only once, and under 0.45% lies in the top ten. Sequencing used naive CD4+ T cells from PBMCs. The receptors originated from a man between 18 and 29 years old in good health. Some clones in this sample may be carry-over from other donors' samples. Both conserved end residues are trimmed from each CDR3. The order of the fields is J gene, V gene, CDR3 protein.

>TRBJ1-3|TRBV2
ASRGDTGNTIY
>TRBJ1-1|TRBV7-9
ASSSTGGNTEAF
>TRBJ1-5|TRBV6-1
ASSERSNQPQH
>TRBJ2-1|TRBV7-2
ASSLAPLREPFYNEQF
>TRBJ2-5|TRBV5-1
ASSSSPGQGAGETQY
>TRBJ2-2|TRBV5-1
ASSLKTSGRTLRTGELF
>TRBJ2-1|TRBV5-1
ASSGGLAGTVYNEQF
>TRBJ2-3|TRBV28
ASSLAGERNTQY
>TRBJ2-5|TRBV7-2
ASSPGTEETQY
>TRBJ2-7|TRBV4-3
ASELWDTTPYEQY
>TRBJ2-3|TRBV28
ASSRRGSDTQY
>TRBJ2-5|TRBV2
ASRLAGEETQY
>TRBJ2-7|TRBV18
ASSPSSSYEQY
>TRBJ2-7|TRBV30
AWSVLRDSVPFSYEQY
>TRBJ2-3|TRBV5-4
ASSLGQGRRDTQY
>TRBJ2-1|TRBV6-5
ASSYGRGHPHEQF
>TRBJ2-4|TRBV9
ASSQGQENIQY
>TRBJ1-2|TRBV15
ATSGRYQTQLVGYGYT
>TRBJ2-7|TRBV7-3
ASSLMGSGTLSEQY
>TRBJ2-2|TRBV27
ASSLKRMTGELF
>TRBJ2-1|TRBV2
ASPVGSSYNEQF
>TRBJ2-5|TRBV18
ASSPLDSQETQY